This T cell receptor (beta chain) was sequenced for a study of CD8 T cells in Susac syndrome. Reverse transcription of roughly 0.5 to 1 ug RNA used random hexamers. TCRdb redid the calling of the immunoSEQ multiplex PCR reads with MiXCR, one entry per CDR3 protein. The sample shows fewer than 200,000 distinct CDR3 sequences, roughly 92% of them seen only once. V was trimmed by 5 bases and J by 8 bases, leaving 13 bases between them. The CDR3 contains 13 residues. Germline CDR1 MNHNS, CDR2 SASEGT. This clonotype was seen just once. The receptor was derived from a human donor in good health. Sequencing input: CD4+ T cells from PBMCs. The chain uses TRBV6-1 and TRBJ2-1, with TRBD2 as a possible D gene (5 bases). As DNA, the CDR3 is TGTGCCAGCAGTCCTCAGACGAGGGATGAGCAGTTCTTC. Translated: CASSPQTRDEQFF.